The rows below give T cell receptor beta chains drawn from one sample of a study of blood T cell repertoires in COVID-19. Method: immunoSEQ multiplex PCR; TCRdb's copy keeps in-frame clones and lacks some. Here the sample spans around 99,000 clones, about 78% being singletons. The specimen sequenced was peripheral blood. These receptors all stem from a man between 45 and 60 years old who had recovered from COVID-19. The CDR3 runs from the conserved cysteine through the conserved F or W. A D gene is named only where the DNA matches it firmly. Not all rows give a size; the values are once, few, many and, for expanded clones, a class.

>NA|NA|TRBJ2-2|TRBV15
CATSRVPDRTNTGELFF
TGTGCCACCAGCAGAGTTCCTGACAGGACGAACACCGGGGAGCTGTTTTTT
>few|TRBD1|TRBJ1-6|TRBV5-1
CASSLGAGGFSSPLHF
TGCGCCAGCAGCTTGGGTGCAGGGGGATTTAGTTCACCCCTCCACTTT
>NA|TRBD2|TRBJ2-1|TRBV9
CASSAPGTSGYNEQFF
TGTGCCAGCAGCGCTCCCGGGACTAGCGGTTACAATGAGCAGTTCTTC
>NA|TRBD1|TRBJ1-4|TRBV19
CASRGTGGTPNEKLFF
TGTGCCAGTAGGGGGACAGGGGGCACACCGAATGAAAAACTGTTTTTT
>few|TRBD2|TRBJ2-3|TRBV6-1
CASSEERGRVDTQYF
TGTGCCAGCAGTGAAGAGCGGGGGCGGGTAGATACGCAGTATTTT
>NA|NA|TRBJ1-4|TRBV5-5
CASSFYLGSTTNEKLFF
TGTGCCAGCAGCTTTTATTTAGGGAGTACAACTAATGAAAAACTGTTTTTT
>once|TRBD2|TRBJ2-1|TRBV5-4
CASSLARTSGSSYNEQFF
TGTGCCAGCAGCTTGGCCAGAACTAGCGGTAGCTCCTACAATGAGCAGTTCTTC
>NA|NA|TRBJ1-1|TRBV25-1
CASSDPSGENTEAFF
TGTGCCAGCAGTGACCCCTCAGGGGAGAACACTGAAGCTTTCTTT
>NA|TRBD2|TRBJ2-5|TRBV11-2
CASSFVLAGTETQYF
TGTGCCAGCAGCTTCGTACTAGCGGGGACAGAGACCCAGTACTTC
>NA|TRBD1|TRBJ2-7|TRBV27
CASSPTGGIYEQYF
TGTGCCAGCAGTCCCACAGGGGGCATCTACGAGCAGTACTTC
>NA|NA|TRBJ2-2|TRBV18
CASSPGLTTNTGELFF
TGTGCCAGCTCACCGGGACTTACGACGAACACCGGGGAGCTGTTTTTT
>NA|TRBD2|TRBJ2-1|TRBV27
CASSSYDSGINEQFF
TGTGCCAGCAGTTCCTACGATAGCGGGATCAATGAGCAGTTCTTC
>NA|NA|TRBJ1-2|TRBV19
CASSIISGGGPRSSYGYTF
TGTGCCAGTAGTATCATTTCTGGTGGGGGCCCCCGATCCAGCTATGGCTACACCTTC
>NA|NA|TRBJ2-1|TRBV21-1
CASSKPLTGCNEQFF
TGTGCCAGCAGCAAACCCCTAACAGGGTGCAATGAGCAGTTCTTC
>NA|NA|TRBJ1-6|TRBV11-2
CASSLGLQVNSPLHF
TGTGCCAGCAGCTTAGGGCTCCAAGTTAATTCACCCCTCCACTTT
>NA|NA|TRBJ2-1|TRBV10-3
CAIAEAGPRGEQFF
TGTGCCATCGCAGAGGCGGGCCCTCGGGGTGAGCAGTTCTTC
>NA|TRBD1|TRBJ2-7|TRBV7-2
CASSFGQGATYEQYF
TGTGCCAGCAGCTTCGGACAGGGGGCCACCTACGAGCAGTACTTC
>NA|TRBD1|TRBJ2-1|TRBV27
CASSLRGHPGLADYNEQFF
TGTGCCAGCAGTCTCAGGGGGCACCCGGGACTGGCGGACTACAATGAGCAGTTCTTC
>many|NA|TRBJ2-3|TRBV9
CASSPSGDSTDTQYF
TGTGCCAGCAGCCCCTCGGGGGACAGCACAGATACGCAGTATTTT
>NA|TRBD2|TRBJ2-7|TRBV5-4
CASSLAGGFSYEQYF
TGTGCCAGCAGCCTAGCGGGAGGGTTTTCCTACGAGCAGTACTTC
>once|NA|TRBJ2-5|TRBV6-5
CASSQGQIQETQYF
TGTGCCAGCAGCCAAGGACAGATCCAAGAGACCCAGTACTTC
>NA|NA|TRBJ1-3|TRBV27
CATGKGAGNTIYF
TGTGCCACCGGCAAAGGGGCTGGAAACACCATATATTTT
>NA|TRBD1|TRBJ1-2|TRBV27
CASSRGDRGLYGYTF
TGTGCCAGCAGTCGGGGGGACAGGGGGCTATATGGCTACACCTTC
>NA|TRBD1|TRBJ1-1|TRBV6-1
CASSDRGPEAFF
TGTGCCAGCAGTGACAGGGGGCCCGAAGCTTTCTTT
>few|NA|TRBJ1-1|TRBV11-3
CASSLDSVREAFF
TGTGCCAGCAGCTTAGATTCGGTTCGTGAAGCTTTCTTT
>NA|NA|TRBJ2-6|TRBV28
CASSDPDNSGANVLTF
TGTGCCAGCAGCGACCCGGACAACTCTGGGGCCAACGTCCTGACTTTC
>NA|NA|TRBJ2-6|TRBV20-1
CSASPPGIGANVLTF
TGCAGTGCTAGTCCCCCAGGTATCGGGGCCAACGTCCTGACTTTC
>few|NA|TRBJ1-3|TRBV5-1
CASQPGGSGNTIYF
TGCGCCAGCCAGCCGGGGGGTTCTGGAAACACCATATATTTT